Shown below are 28 T cell receptor beta chains from a single sample sequenced in a study of regulatory T cells in long-lasting Graves disease. Indicated time point: persistent/refractory GD, antithyroid drugs over 5 years with positive TRAb. Construction of the TCR library relied on RNA isolated from PBMCs. Researchers made TCR beta libraries by using iRepertoire HTBI primers and running Arm-PCR on CDR3 regions. TCRdb redid the calling of the multiplex PCR reads with MiXCR, one entry per CDR3 protein. This sample has about 420,000 distinct CDR3 sequences, with about 25% found just once. Here the sequenced sample was peripheral blood mononuclear cells (PBMCs), taken when the disease was refractory, from a patient treated with antithyroid drugs. The receptors come from a female donor with Graves disease.

This clonotype was detected ten times or more. V gene TRBV20-1 combines with J gene TRBJ1-2; tentative D call: TRBD1 (6 bases). Germline CDR1 reads DFQATT; CDR2 reads SNEGSKA (reference sequence). This CDR3 has 13 residues. V lost 6 bases to trimming and J lost 6 bases, with 17 bases between them. The CDR3, as DNA: TGCAGTGCAGCTACAGGGAAGGAGGATGGCTACACCTTC. This gives the protein CSAATGKEDGYTF.

V is TRBV7-2 and J is TRBJ2-1; D might be TRBD2 (5 bases). Germline CDR1 and CDR2: SGHTA and FQGNSA. V gave up 0 bases and J gave up 8 bases, with 14 bases separating them. The CDR3 length is 15 residues. CDR3 sequence reads: CASSLAPTAGDEQFF. CDR3 in DNA: TGTGCCAGCAGCTTAGCCCCCACGGCGGGCGATGAGCAGTTCTTC.

The rearrangement joins TRBV6-4 to TRBJ2-3; D gene ambiguous. The CDR3 runs to 13 residues. The germline V and J ends were trimmed by 4 bases and 5 bases, with 10 bases remaining between them. Per the germline V gene, CDR1 is MRHNA and CDR2 is SNTAGT. As DNA, the CDR3 is TGTGCCAGCAGTGGAGGAGAACAAGATACGCAGTATTTT. As protein: CASSGGEQDTQYF.

J is TRBJ1-5 and V is TRBV28; maybe TRBD1 (5 bases). This CDR3 spans 15 amino acids. V was clipped by 4 bases and J by 8 bases, with 18 bases between them. Germline V gives CDR1 MDHEN, CDR2 SYDVKM. The CDR3: CASSSTTGESKPQHF. In nucleotides, the CDR3 is TGTGCCAGCAGTTCCACTACAGGTGAATCAAAGCCCCAGCATTTT.

This clonotype showed up many times. The chain uses TRBV20-1 and TRBJ2-5; no firm D call. V was clipped by 3 bases and J by 5 bases, with 10 bases between them. Germline CDR1 is DFQATT and CDR2 is SNEGSKA (reference sequence). This CDR3 has 12 residues. The CDR3 DNA reads as TGCAGTGCTAGTAAGGGAATCGAGACCCAGTACTTC. Amino acid sequence: CSASKGIETQYF.

The CDR3 protein is CASMNGVGLAGAGELFF. Written as DNA, the CDR3 is TGTGCCAGTATGAATGGAGTGGGACTAGCGGGAGCCGGGGAGCTGTTTTTT. The rearrangement uses TRBV19 and TRBJ2-2; TRBD2 aligns across 14 bases. The germline V gene encodes CDR1 LNHDA and CDR2 SQIVND (reference sequence). Trimming at V came to 7 bases and at J to 6 bases, leaving 10 bases not matched to a gene. The CDR3 has 17 amino acids.

This clonotype was counted a few times. This chain connects TRBV7-6 to TRBJ2-2; maybe TRBD2 (5 bases). Trimming shortened V by 2 bases and J by 8 bases, and 18 bases separated the two germline ends. Germline V gives CDR1 SGHVS, CDR2 FNYEAQ. This CDR3 region has 16 residues. As DNA, the CDR3 is TGTGCCAGCAGCTTATTCGTCCAGGAAGGCGGGGGGGAGCTGTTTTTT. Translated, it gives CASSLFVQEGGGELFF.

To note about this clonotype: Sequence at one end of the junction differs from germline and may be a read error. The genes are TRBV18 and TRBJ1-2; D gene unclear. Germline CDR1 KGHSH, CDR2 LQKENI. This CDR3 has 15 residues. CDR3 coding DNA: TGTGTCAGCTCACTGGCGGCGACGGACAACTATGGCTACACCTTC. The encoded protein is CVSSLAATDNYGYTF.

The gene calls are TRBV6-2 or TRBV6-3 and TRBJ2-7; D may be TRBD2 (6 bases). Looked up from germline, CDR1 is MNHEY and CDR2 is SVGEGT. Trimming removed 7 bases at V and 2 bases at J, with 18 bases between. The CDR3 runs 15 residues. CDR3 DNA sequence: TGTGCCAGCAAAAACGCGGGGTCGGGGACCTACGAGCAGTACTTC. Amino acid sequence: CASKNAGSGTYEQYF.

This clonotype was recorded at least ten times. This chain connects TRBV10-3 to TRBJ1-2; 9 nucleotides line up with TRBD1. This CDR3 region has 13 residues. Germline lookup yields CDR1 ENHRY and CDR2 SYGVKD. J was trimmed by 3 bases and V by 10 bases; bases with no gene match: 6. CDR3 region: CATDGTGYYGYTF. In DNA, the CDR3 is TGTGCCACCGACGGGACAGGGTACTATGGCTACACCTTC.

This clonotype was counted only a few times. V and J are TRBV7-2 and TRBJ2-7; D perhaps matches TRBD2 (6 bases). This CDR3 has 13 residues. The V gene lost 6 bases and the J gene lost 5 bases, with 14 bases spanning the gap. The germline gives CDR1 SGHTA, CDR2 FQGNSA. DNA of the CDR3: TGTGCCAGCAGTTTCCCGCGGGGACACGAGCAGTACTTC. Residues: CASSFPRGHEQYF.

There are a few counts of this clonotype. The chain has TRBV20-1 and TRBJ2-7, with D tentatively TRBD1 (5 bases). The germline CDR1 and CDR2 sequences are DFQATT and SNEGSKA (reference sequence). This CDR3 is 15 amino acids long. Trimming took off 6 bases at V and 4 bases at J, with 22 bases between the two ends. The CDR3, as DNA: TGCAGTGCCTGGGCTTGGAGACAGACCTATTACGAGCAGTACTTC. Translation: CSAWAWRQTYYEQYF.

The sample holds many counts of this clonotype. The CDR3 DNA reads as TGCAGCGTTGATACAGGGCACTCTGGGGCCAACGTCCTGACTTTC. This translates into CSVDTGHSGANVLTF. The rearrangement uses TRBV29-1 and TRBJ2-6, with D possibly matching TRBD1 (6 bases). Germline V gene lookup returns CDR1 SQVTM and CDR2 ANQGSEA. The V and J ends lost 3 bases and 0 bases respectively, with 9 bases between them. The CDR3 loop spans 15 amino acids.

This clonotype is a singleton in its sample. V gene TRBV3-1 combines with J gene TRBJ2-5; D remains unclear. Trimming took off 4 bases at V and 4 bases at J, with 19 bases between the two ends. The CDR3 covers 16 residues. Germline V gene data show CDR1 as LGHDT and CDR2 as YNNKEL (reference sequence). CDR3 amino acids: CASSPQRLLVRETQYF. CDR3 DNA sequence: TGTGCCAGCAGCCCCCAACGATTATTAGTCAGAGAGACCCAGTACTTC.

This clonotype occurred a few times. This chain uses TRBV5-1 with TRBJ1-2, with D hard to call. Trimming removed 0 bases from V and 4 bases from J, with 10 bases in between. Per the germline V gene, CDR1 is SGHRS and CDR2 is YFSETQ. This CDR3 spans 14 amino acids. CDR3 sequence: CASSLGQTLYGYTF. CDR3 DNA sequence: TGCGCCAGCAGCTTGGGGCAGACACTCTATGGCTACACCTTC.

V and J are TRBV4-2 and TRBJ1-4; tentative D call: TRBD1 (5 bases). Per germline, CDR1 LGHNA and CDR2 YNFKEQ. The CDR3 contains 16 residues. Trimming removed 0 bases from V and 0 bases from J, with 8 bases in between. CDR3 coding DNA: TGTGCCAGCAGCCAAGATGGAGGGGCAACTAATGAAAAACTGTTTTTT. Its translation is CASSQDGGATNEKLFF.

The table lists this clonotype with many counts. The V call is TRBV28, the J call TRBJ2-1, with D possibly matching TRBD2 (6 bases). Trimming took 3 bases from V and 0 from J, leaving 9 bases between them. CDR1 and CDR2 (germline): MDHEN, SYDVKM. This CDR3 region has 15 residues. CDR3 DNA: TGTGCCAGCAGTTTGAGGGGACTCTCCTACAATGAGCAGTTCTTC. It specifies CASSLRGLSYNEQFF.

This clonotype was counted many times. The chain employs TRBV7-2 and TRBJ2-5; D is possibly TRBD1 (6 bases). The CDR3 has 13 amino acids. CDR1 SGHTA and CDR2 FQGNSA come from the germline V gene. The V end was cut by 4 bases, the J end by 5 bases, with 11 bases between. The CDR3 coding sequence is TGTGCCAGCAGCTCCCAGGGGTACGAGACCCAGTACTTC. Encoded protein: CASSSQGYETQYF.

The rearrangement uses TRBV19 and TRBJ1-2; 10 bases are a match to TRBD1. Per germline, CDR1 LNHDA and CDR2 SQIVND (reference sequence). J was trimmed by 0 bases and V by 7 bases; bases with no gene match: 5. This CDR3 spans 15 amino acids. Here the CDR3 DNA reads TGTGCCAGTACGAGACAGGGGGCGTCTAACTATGGCTACACCTTC. Its translation: CASTRQGASNYGYTF.

V usage is TRBV4-1 and J usage is TRBJ2-7; the D is unclear. Trimming pared 5 bases from V and 0 bases from J, leaving 17 bases between. Germline V CDR1 and CDR2: MGHRA, YSYEKL. The length of the CDR3 is 16 residues. CDR3 DNA sequence: TGCGCCAGCAGCTGGAACCCCCAGAAGCTCTCCTACGAGCAGTACTTC. This encodes CASSWNPQKLSYEQYF.

This clonotype was observed many times. The chain is built from TRBV28 and TRBJ1-2; TRBD1 matches at 8 bases. CDR3 length: 13 residues. After removal of 6 bases from V and 8 bases from J, the junction contained 8 bases not matched to a gene. Germline CDR1 reads MDHEN; CDR2 reads SYDVKM. The CDR3 bases are TGTGCCAGCAGGCTGCGTGACAGGGGCGGCTACACCTTC. Amino acids: CASRLRDRGGYTF.

The CDR3 DNA follows: TGTGCCAGTAGTGCGAGACCCGCCAGGGCAAAAGGAGGAGAGCAGTACTTC. Its translation is CASSARPARAKGGEQYF. The chain couples TRBV19 to TRBJ2-7; D could derive from TRBD1 or TRBD2 (5 bases each). In germline, CDR1 is LNHDA, CDR2 SQIVND (reference sequence). The length of the CDR3 is 17 residues. V was trimmed by 5 bases and J by 7 bases, leaving 27 bases between them.

The chain has TRBV29-1 and TRBJ1-2; no clear D. Germline V gene lookup returns CDR1 SQVTM and CDR2 ANQGSEA. Trimming removed 4 bases from V and 8 bases from J, with 20 bases in between. This CDR3 is 14 amino acids long. In nucleotides, the CDR3 is TGCAGCGTTGCTCCCCGGCAGAGACTATCCGGCTACACCTTC. The encoded protein is CSVAPRQRLSGYTF. Variable domain in full (rest from reference TRBV29-1 and TRBJ1-2): SAVISQKPSRDICQRGTSLTIQCQVDSQVTMMFWYRQQPGQSLTLIATANQGSEATYESGFVIDKFPISRPNLTFSTLTVSNMSPEDSSIYLCSVAPRQRLSGYTFGSGTRLTVV.

This clonotype has at least ten counts. The chain recombines TRBV7-3 with TRBJ2-5; D possibly uses TRBD1 or TRBD2 (5 bases each). The CDR3 runs 13 residues. Germline V CDR1 and CDR2: SGHTA, FQGTGA. V lost 6 bases, J lost 7 bases, and 15 bases lay in between. The CDR3 sequence: CASSIGTAGTQYF. The CDR3 nucleotides read TGTGCCAGCAGTATAGGGACGGCGGGGACCCAGTACTTC. The entire variable domain, with the rest obtained from reference TRBV7-3 and TRBJ2-5, is as follows: GAGVSQTPSNKVTEKGKYVELRCDPISGHTALYWYRQSLGQGPEFLIYFQGTGAADDSGLPNDRFFAVRPEGSVSTLKIQRTERGDSAVYLCASSIGTAGTQYFGPGTRLLVL.

This clonotype came up many times. The chain carries TRBV7-3 and TRBJ2-7; D might be TRBD2 (6 bases). CDR3 length equals 15 residues. Germline CDR1 is SGHTA and CDR2 is FQGTGA. V lost 2 bases and J 2 bases, leaving 13 bases between the germline ends. The CDR3 here is CASSLGPGVAYEQYF. CDR3 DNA sequence: TGTGCCAGCAGCTTAGGACCGGGAGTGGCCTACGAGCAGTACTTC.

This clonotype was recorded at least ten times. The chain carries TRBV28 and TRBJ1-2; no firm D call. The CDR3 runs to 12 residues. V shed 4 bases and J shed 3 bases, with 6 bases lying between them. The germline V gene has CDR1 MDHEN and CDR2 SYDVKM. CDR3 residues: CASSYPDYGYTF. Here the CDR3 DNA reads TGTGCCAGCAGTTACCCGGACTATGGCTACACCTTC.

The chain links TRBV7-9 to TRBJ2-2; D perhaps matches TRBD1 (5 bases). This CDR3 spans 16 amino acids. With 0 bases removed from V and 7 bases from J, the gap between germline ends came to 15 bases. The germline V gene encodes CDR1 SEHNR and CDR2 FQNEAQ (reference sequence). In DNA form, the CDR3 reads TGTGCCAGCAGCTTAGCGCCGCAGGGAATATTCGGGGAGCTGTTTTTT. Its translation is CASSLAPQGIFGELFF.

The V call is TRBV27, the J call TRBJ2-7, with 8 bases that match TRBD2. CDR1 is MNHEY and CDR2 is SMNVEV in the germline V gene (reference sequence). The length of the CDR3 is 15 residues. V dropped 6 bases and J dropped 7; count of bases not matched to a gene: 14. CDR3: CASSERGSGIREQYF. The DNA of the CDR3 is TGTGCCAGCAGCGAAAGGGGTAGCGGGATTAGGGAGCAGTACTTC.